This is a list of T cell receptor beta chains from one sample in a study of cytomegalovirus exposure and HLA in healthy donors. Libraries were prepared by immunoSEQ multiplex PCR; TCRdb keeps only in-frame clonotypes and omits some of them. The data hold around 100,000 clones, with roughly four fifths observed a single time. The sequencing sample was made of PBMCs. These receptors were taken from a man aged 50 to 59 in good health and CMV-seronegative. The CDR3 runs from the conserved cysteine through the conserved F or W. Fields, in order: D gene, J gene, clone size, V gene, CDR3 protein, CDR3 DNA. The D gene is left open where the match is weak. Clone size is not always given. Where it is, it says once, few, many or a class for expanded clones.

>NA|TRBJ1-2|NA|TRBV6-5
CASSRVIREAAGYTF
TGTGCCAGCAGTAGGGTTATCAGGGAGGCGGCAGGCTACACCTTC
>NA|TRBJ2-3|NA|TRBV9
CASSVGWTTTDTQYF
TGTGCCAGCAGCGTAGGCTGGACTACCACAGATACGCAGTATTTT
>NA|TRBJ1-2|NA|TRBV19
CASSQGLDGYTF
TGTGCCAGTAGTCAGGGGTTAGATGGCTACACCTTC
>NA|TRBJ2-7|NA|TRBV4-2
CASSRPRGSYEQYF
TGTGCCAGCAGCCGACCCCGGGGGTCCTACGAGCAGTACTTC
>NA|TRBJ1-2|NA|TRBV2
CASSEDRAYGYTF
TGTGCCAGCAGTGAAGACAGGGCTTATGGCTACACCTTC
>NA|TRBJ2-5|few|TRBV28
CASSFGGETQYF
TGTGCCAGCAGTTTCGGGGGAGAGACCCAGTACTTC
>TRBD1|TRBJ2-7|few|TRBV11-3
CASSFISTGHKEQYF
TGTGCCAGCAGCTTTATCTCGACAGGGCATAAAGAGCAGTACTTC
>NA|TRBJ2-1|NA|TRBV5-1
CASRYSATSGNEQFF
TGCGCCAGCAGATATAGTGCAACCTCGGGGAATGAGCAGTTCTTC
>TRBD2|TRBJ2-7|NA|TRBV7-6
CASSLAHSSGEQYF
TGTGCCAGCAGCTTAGCGCACTCTAGCGGGGAGCAGTACTTC
>TRBD2|TRBJ2-2|NA|TRBV25-1
CASSRAGANTGELLF
TGTGCCAGCAGCAGGGCGGGAGCGAACACCGGGGAGCTGCTTTTT
>TRBD1|TRBJ1-5|NA|TRBV4-2
CASSQVQGAQPQHF
TGTGCCAGCAGCCAAGTACAGGGGGCTCAGCCCCAGCATTTT
>NA|TRBJ1-2|NA|TRBV7-8
CASTPSGVDYGYTF
TGTGCCAGCACCCCCTCGGGGGTAGACTATGGCTACACCTTC
>TRBD1|TRBJ2-7|NA|TRBV29-1
CSVEHGQGVSYEQYF
TGCAGCGTTGAACACGGGCAGGGGGTTTCCTACGAGCAGTACTTC
>TRBD2|TRBJ2-7|NA|TRBV5-1
CASNKGLAGVPSYEQYF
TGCGCCAGCAACAAGGGACTAGCGGGAGTTCCCTCCTACGAGCAGTACTTC